The 21 T cell receptor beta chains given below trace back to one sample, sequenced in a study of a mutant IDH1 vaccine in newly diagnosed glioma. The method was immunoSEQ multiplex PCR; TCRdb's version includes in-frame clones alone and lacks a portion of them. The table has tens of thousands of clones, roughly 90% seen once. The time point denotes: week 5, during vaccination. Mutant IDH1 20-mer peptide, at 300 ug, made up each vaccine dose, with topical imiquimod. These receptors have no known antigen. The sample was peripheral blood mononuclear cells (PBMCs), taken from a glioma patient whose treatment included an IDH1 peptide vaccine. Receptor source: a woman aged 40 to 50 with glioma. Some clones in this sample may be carry-over from other donors' samples.

The chain joins TRBV27 to TRBJ2-1; possibly TRBD1 for D (5 bases). V dropped 5 bases and J dropped 0 bases, with 8 bases sitting between them. The CDR3 runs to 14 residues. Germline-derived CDR1 and CDR2 are MNHEY and SMNVEV (reference sequence). The CDR3 bases are TGTGCCAGCAGTCTCCAGGGCTCCTACAATGAGCAGTTCTTC. Translating gives CASSLQGSYNEQFF.

The J gene is TRBJ2-1, the V gene TRBV18; TRBD1 aligns across 11 bases. This CDR3 region has 18 residues. V shed 3 bases, J shed 6 bases, and the junction held 13 bases outside the gene matches. Germline CDR1 KGHSH, CDR2 LQKENI. CDR3 coding DNA: TGTGCCAGCTCACCGAATAGAAGGGACAGGGGGTTTGGCAATGAGCAGTTCTTC. This gives the protein CASSPNRRDRGFGNEQFF.

J is TRBJ1-3 and V is TRBV28; no clear D. V shed 6 bases and J shed 0 bases, with 9 bases lying between them. CDR1 and CDR2 from the germline V gene are MDHEN and SYDVKM. This CDR3 is 14 amino acids long. Written as DNA, the CDR3 is TGTGCCAGCAGACCCCGGGTCTCTGGAAACACCATATATTTT. Its translation is CASRPRVSGNTIYF.

This clone has only one observation. The V call is TRBV11-2, the J call TRBJ1-1; D is uncertain. Germline loops: CDR1 SGHAT, CDR2 FQNNGV. V was shortened by 1 base and J by 5 bases, with 8 bases between the two germline ends. There are 13 residues in the CDR3. The CDR3 region has the DNA TGTGCCAGCAGCTTAGTTCAGAGTACTGAAGCTTTCTTT. This translates into CASSLVQSTEAFF.

This chain links TRBV28 with TRBJ2-3; tentative D call: TRBD2 (6 bases). In germline, CDR1 is MDHEN, CDR2 SYDVKM. V was shortened by 5 bases and J by 1 base, with 16 bases between the two germline ends. The CDR3 is made up of 16 amino acids. The DNA for the CDR3 is TGTGCCAGCAGTGCTAGGGACTTTGGCGGCACAGATACGCAGTATTTT. This translates into CASSARDFGGTDTQYF.

The chain's CDR3 is CASSPNGQTLNTEAFF. DNA for the CDR3: TGTGCCAGCTCACCAAACGGGCAGACCTTGAACACTGAAGCTTTCTTT. The chain combines TRBV18 with TRBJ1-1; D is ambiguous. V shed 2 bases and J shed 0 bases, with 13 bases lying between them. CDR3 length: 16 amino acids. Germline CDR1 KGHSH, CDR2 LQKENI.

DNA for the CDR3: TGTGCCAGCAGCTTGCCCCGAAGGACGGCGAACACTGAAGCTTTCTTT. Its translation: CASSLPRRTANTEAFF. The V call is TRBV5-4, the J call TRBJ1-1; D remains ambiguous. The germline V gene encodes CDR1 SGHNT and CDR2 YYREEE (reference sequence). The V end lost 1 base, the J end lost 1 base, and 14 bases lay between the germline ends. The CDR3 sequence is 16 residues long.

V and J are TRBV19 and TRBJ1-3, with 7 bases fitting TRBD1. V dropped 10 bases and J dropped 4; count of bases not matched to a gene: 4. CDR3 length equals 12 residues. CDR1 is LNHDA, CDR2 SQIVND, per germline (reference sequence). CDR3 sequence: CATSGGGNTIYF. CDR3 nucleotide sequence: TGTGCCACCTCAGGGGGAGGAAACACCATATATTTT. Full variable domain (missing parts from reference TRBV19 and TRBJ1-3): DGGITQSPKYLFRKEGQNVTLSCEQNLNHDAMYWYRQDPGQGLRLIYYSQIVNDFQKGDIAEGYSVSREKKESFPLTVTSAQKNPTAFYLCATSGGGNTIYFGEGSWLTVV.

This chain links TRBV5-5 with TRBJ1-1, with TRBD1 matching over 8 bases. CDR3 size: 15 residues. Germline-derived CDR1 and CDR2 are SGHKS and YYEKEE (reference sequence). J gave up 5 bases and V 0 bases, and 6 bases lay outside the gene matches. DNA of the CDR3: TGTGCCAGCAGCTTGGGGGCCAGGGGGCGAACTGAAGCTTTCTTT. Its translation: CASSLGARGRTEAFF.

The chain employs TRBV9 and TRBJ2-3, with TRBD1 as a possible D gene (5 bases). Germline V lookup: CDR1 SGDLS, CDR2 YYNGEE. The CDR3 covers 13 residues. Trimming pared 4 bases from V and 3 bases from J, leaving 9 bases between. CDR3 in DNA: TGTGCCAGCAGCCCACAGGAAACAGATACGCAGTATTTT. This translates into CASSPQETDTQYF.

This chain connects TRBV27 to TRBJ2-3; D is undetermined. V lost 10 bases to trimming and J lost 4 bases, with 18 bases between them. This CDR3 is 14 amino acids long. Looked up from germline, CDR1 is MNHEY and CDR2 is SMNVEV (reference sequence). The CDR3 loop is CATALRHSADTQYF. The DNA for the CDR3 is TGTGCCACCGCCCTAAGACACTCGGCAGATACGCAGTATTTT.

The chain has TRBV4-2 and TRBJ1-6; no clear D gene. The germline V gene encodes CDR1 LGHNA and CDR2 YNFKEQ. The V and J ends lost 0 bases and 6 bases respectively, with 6 bases between them. There are 14 residues in the CDR3. CDR3 DNA: TGTGCCAGCAGCCAAGAACGGGCTAATTCACCCCTCCACTTT. Protein: CASSQERANSPLHF.

The V call is TRBV7-2, the J call TRBJ1-2; possible D gene TRBD1, 5 bases. Germline values: CDR1 SGHTA, CDR2 FQGNSA. There are 14 residues in the CDR3. Trimming shortened V by 5 bases and J by 0 bases, and 10 bases separated the two germline ends. CDR3: CASSIGVTNYGYTF. The CDR3 region has the DNA TGTGCCAGCAGCATAGGGGTTACTAACTATGGCTACACCTTC.

The chain combines TRBV7-3 with TRBJ2-3; the D gene is possibly TRBD2 (7 bases). V gave up 5 bases and J gave up 2 bases, with 20 bases separating them. The CDR3 extends over 17 amino acids. CDR1 is SGHTA and CDR2 is FQGTGA in the germline V gene. CDR3 bases: TGTGCCAGCAGCCGACAGGCAGGGAGGGGCTTCACAGATACGCAGTATTTT. This translates into CASSRQAGRGFTDTQYF.

The chain has TRBV4-3 and TRBJ1-4; 10 nucleotides agree with TRBD1. Germline CDR1 LGHNA, CDR2 YSLEER. The V segment lost 3 bases and the J segment 2 bases; nucleotides outside the gene matches: 0. This CDR3 contains 15 residues. This chain's CDR3 is CASSQGQGTNEKLFF. For the CDR3, the DNA is TGCGCCAGCAGCCAGGGACAGGGGACTAATGAAAAACTGTTTTTT.

The chain carries TRBV29-1 and TRBJ1-5; D uncertain. Germline V gene sequence: CDR1 SQVTM, CDR2 ANQGSEA. This CDR3 is built from 12 residues. V lost 3 bases and J 12 bases, leaving 15 bases between the germline ends. CDR3 bases: TGCAGCGTTGATACAGAAGGAGCGGGCCAGCATTTT. This translates into CSVDTEGAGQHF.

V is TRBV4-1 and J is TRBJ1-2; a weak D match, TRBD1 (6 bases). The germline gives CDR1 MGHRA, CDR2 YSYEKL. The CDR3 covers 13 residues. V was trimmed by 1 base and J by 6 bases, leaving 9 bases between them. The CDR3 reads CASSQGTVDGYTF. The CDR3 DNA reads as TGCGCCAGCAGCCAAGGGACAGTCGATGGCTACACCTTC.

The V and J genes are TRBV11-2 and TRBJ2-7; no firm D call. The CDR3 is 14 residues long. Germline CDR1 reads SGHAT; CDR2 reads FQNNGV. V was shortened by 1 base and J by 2 bases, with 9 bases between the two germline ends. DNA of the CDR3: TGTGCCAGCAGCTTAGGAGTCGGTACCTACGAGCAGTACTTC. Amino acid sequence: CASSLGVGTYEQYF.

This clone was detected once. The V and J genes are TRBV19 and TRBJ1-1; no reliable D call. Germline assignment: CDR1 LNHDA and CDR2 SQIVND (reference sequence). CDR3 size: 18 residues. Trimming took off 0 bases at V and 0 bases at J, with 17 bases between the two ends. The CDR3 region has the DNA TGTGCCAGTAGTATAGATCGAAATAGGGTCCTGATGAACACTGAAGCTTTCTTT. Amino acid sequence: CASSIDRNRVLMNTEAFF. Together with reference TRBV19 and TRBJ1-1, the CDR3 gives the full variable domain: DGGITQSPKYLFRKEGQNVTLSCEQNLNHDAMYWYRQDPGQGLRLIYYSQIVNDFQKGDIAEGYSVSREKKESFPLTVTSAQKNPTAFYLCASSIDRNRVLMNTEAFFGQGTRLTVV.

The chain is built from TRBV10-3 and TRBJ2-5; D might be TRBD1 (5 bases). Germline-derived CDR1 and CDR2 are ENHRY and SYGVKD. CDR3 size: 11 residues. The ends were cut back, 8 bases at V and 7 bases at J, with 11 bases in the middle. The CDR3 sequence is CAIGTGGTQYF. For the CDR3, the DNA is TGTGCCATCGGTACAGGCGGGACCCAGTACTTC.

The gene calls are TRBV7-3 and TRBJ1-3; 7 positions match TRBD1. The V and J ends lost 3 bases and 4 bases, in that order; junction bases with no gene match: 3. Per the germline V gene, CDR1 is SGHTA and CDR2 is FQGTGA. The CDR3 totals 14 residues. For the CDR3, the DNA is TGTGCCAGCAGCTTGACAGGGACAGGAAACACCATATATTTT. Amino acid sequence: CASSLTGTGNTIYF.